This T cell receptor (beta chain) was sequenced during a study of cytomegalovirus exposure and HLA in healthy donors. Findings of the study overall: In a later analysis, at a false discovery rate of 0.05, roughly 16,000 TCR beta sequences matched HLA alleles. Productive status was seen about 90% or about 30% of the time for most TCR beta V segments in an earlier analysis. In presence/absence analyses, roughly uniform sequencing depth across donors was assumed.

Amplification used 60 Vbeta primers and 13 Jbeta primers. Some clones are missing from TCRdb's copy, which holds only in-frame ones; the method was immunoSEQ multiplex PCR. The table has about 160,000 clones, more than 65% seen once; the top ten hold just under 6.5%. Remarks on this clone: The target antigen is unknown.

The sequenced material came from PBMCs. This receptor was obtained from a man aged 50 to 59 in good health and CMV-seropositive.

The CDR3 coding sequence is TGTGCCAGCAGCTTCGGAGTCTCCTACGAGCAGTACTTC. This codes for CASSFGVSYEQYF. The chain has TRBV5-6 and TRBJ2-7; D unclear. The CDR3 extends over 13 amino acids. CDR1 SGHDT and CDR2 YYEEEE come from the germline V gene. Trimming removed 2 bases from V and 0 bases from J, with 6 bases in between.